One and the same sample provided the 25 T cell receptor beta chains below, sequenced in a study of response to subunit inactivated influenza vaccine (dated by TCRdb to between 2018 and 2020). Read against the paper, the sample's time point label means: approximately 40 days after influenza vaccine administration. The library was generated by RT-PCR. TCRdb lists the instrument as Illumina HiSeq 2500. TCRdb passed the public sequencing reads through fastp at Q25 and MiXCR, retaining productive beta sequences. Every distinct CDR3 protein forms one entry, paired with its most common genes and DNA. Within this sample are roughly 460,000 distinct CDR3 sequences, with 9.5% to 13% of them counted one time only. The top ten clonotypes cover approximately 12% of the sample. This specimen consisted of PBMCs from blood, obtained more than 35 days after vaccination. The receptors originated from a man aged 45-60 years who received an inactivated influenza vaccine. Donor details come from another sample of the same person, matched by shared clones.

This clonotype has at least ten counts. The chain recombines TRBV5-1 with TRBJ1-6, with D possibly matching TRBD1 (5 bases). The V gene's germline CDR1 is SGHRS and CDR2 YFSETQ. Trimming shortened V by 4 bases and J by 5 bases, and 19 bases separated the two germline ends. The CDR3 is made up of 17 amino acids. The CDR3 sequence is CASSTGHAKENNSPLHF. The CDR3 coding sequence is TGCGCCAGCAGCACAGGACACGCAAAAGAAAATAATTCACCCCTCCACTTT.

The chain carries TRBV9 and TRBJ1-1; no clear D gene. V was shortened by 0 bases and J by 0 bases, with 6 bases between the two germline ends. The CDR3 is made up of 14 amino acids. Germline V lookup: CDR1 SGDLS, CDR2 YYNGEE. The CDR3 DNA reads as TGTGCCAGCAGCGTAGAGCCGATGAACACTGAAGCTTTCTTT. It codes for CASSVEPMNTEAFF.

The rearrangement joins TRBV14 to TRBJ2-5; 13 nucleotides line up with TRBD2. Germline V CDR1 and CDR2: SGHDN, FVKESK. The CDR3 has 17 residues. V trimming: 3 bases; J trimming: 6 bases; junction bases outside the gene matches: 10. The CDR3 nucleotides are TGTGCCAGCAGCCACCTAGGGACTAGCGGGGTCAGGAAGACCCAGTACTTC. It yields the protein CASSHLGTSGVRKTQYF.

This clonotype came up a few times. The chain recombines TRBV28 with TRBJ1-5, with D unresolved. The CDR3 runs to 16 residues. Germline loops: CDR1 MDHEN, CDR2 SYDVKM. V lost 6 bases, J lost 2 bases, and 17 bases lay in between. The CDR3 reads CASRTPPGMGNQPQHF. CDR3 nucleotide sequence: TGTGCCAGCAGAACCCCCCCCGGGATGGGCAATCAGCCCCAGCATTTT.

This clonotype was counted only a few times. This chain joins TRBV5-6 and TRBJ2-1; maybe TRBD2 (7 bases). V was shortened by 0 bases and J by 9 bases, with 19 bases between the two germline ends. CDR3 size: 16 residues. Germline loops: CDR1 SGHDT, CDR2 YYEEEE. As DNA, the CDR3 is TGTGCCAGCAGCTTGGGGGGGGGGGCCCGTGCTTCTGAGCAGTTCTTC. It codes for CASSLGGGARASEQFF. Using reference TRBV5-6 and TRBJ2-1 for the parts outside the CDR3, the full variable domain is DAGVTQSPTHLIKTRGQQVTLRCSPKSGHDTVSWYQQALGQGPQFIFQYYEEEERQRGNFPDRFSGHQFPNYSSELNVNALLLGDSALYLCASSLGGGARASEQFFGPGTRLTVL.

This clonotype was seen only a few times. This chain uses TRBV4-2 with TRBJ2-1; D is possibly TRBD2 (6 bases). This CDR3 has 17 amino acids. Trimming shortened V by 0 bases and J by 4 bases, and 16 bases separated the two germline ends. CDR1 is LGHNA, CDR2 YNFKEQ, per germline. In DNA form, the CDR3 reads TGTGCCAGCAGCCAAGATCCCTTGGCGGGGTCATACAATGAGCAGTTCTTC. Protein sequence: CASSQDPLAGSYNEQFF.

The chain uses TRBV5-6 and TRBJ2-4; D is uncertain. V lost 2 bases and J 6 bases, leaving 15 bases between the germline ends. CDR3 length: 15 amino acids. Germline loops: CDR1 SGHDT, CDR2 YYEEEE. CDR3 residues: CASSFSNPPINIQYF. DNA for the CDR3: TGTGCCAGCAGCTTCTCAAATCCACCGATAAACATTCAGTACTTC.

This clonotype was counted between two and nine times. This chain connects TRBV11-2 to TRBJ2-6, with TRBD1 matching over 10 bases. Trimming at V came to 4 bases and at J to 2 bases, leaving 8 bases not matched to a gene. The CDR3 is 18 residues long. CDR1 is SGHAT and CDR2 is FQNNGV in the germline V gene. The DNA of the CDR3 is TGTGCCAGCAGCTCCGTAAGGGACAGGGGAACTGGGGCCAACGTCCTGACTTTC. This encodes CASSSVRDRGTGANVLTF.

This clonotype was counted only a few times. The V and J genes are TRBV5-1 and TRBJ2-3; possibly TRBD2 for D (5 bases). V gave up 5 bases and J gave up 0 bases, with 19 bases separating them. From germline, CDR1 is SGHRS and CDR2 YFSETQ. This CDR3 spans 17 amino acids. CDR3 sequence (DNA): TGCGCCAGCAGGGTAGCGACCCATGGGTCCAGCACAGATACGCAGTATTTT. Protein: CASRVATHGSSTDTQYF. The whole variable domain, remainder taken from reference TRBV5-1 and TRBJ2-3, is KAGVTQTPRYLIKTRGQQVTLSCSPISGHRSVSWYQQTPGQGLQFLFEYFSETQRNKGNFPGRFSGRQFSNSRSEMNVSTLELGDSALYLCASRVATHGSSTDTQYFGPGTRLTVL.

CDR3 amino acids: CASSSRDEEAFF. The CDR3 region has the DNA TGTGCCAGCAGCTCCAGGGACGAAGAAGCTTTCTTT. This chain links TRBV5-4 with TRBJ1-1; a possible D gene is TRBD1 (5 bases). The CDR3 contains 12 residues. The ends were cut back, 3 bases at V and 8 bases at J, with 11 bases in the middle. The V gene's germline CDR1 is SGHNT and CDR2 YYREEE (reference sequence).

This clonotype was observed at least ten times. The rearrangement links TRBV5-5 to TRBJ2-1, with no clear D. The ends were cut back, 4 bases at V and 1 base at J, with 12 bases in the middle. Germline V gives CDR1 SGHKS, CDR2 YYEKEE (reference sequence). CDR3 size: 15 residues. CDR3 sequence (DNA): TGTGCCAGCAGCCCCAGTTGGGGATCCTACAATGAGCAGTTCTTC. Amino acid sequence: CASSPSWGSYNEQFF.

Many counts were recorded for this clonotype. The genes are TRBV29-1 and TRBJ2-7; possibly TRBD1 for D (5 bases). Germline CDR1 and CDR2: SQVTM and ANQGSEA. V gave up 7 bases and J gave up 0 bases, with 10 bases separating them. The CDR3 length is 12 residues. The CDR3 nucleotides read TGCAGCGCCAAGACAGACTCCTACGAGCAGTACTTC. It codes for CSAKTDSYEQYF.

The gene calls are TRBV20-1 and TRBJ2-5; D not resolved. The germline gives CDR1 DFQATT, CDR2 SNEGSKA (reference sequence). This CDR3 spans 13 amino acids. V was cut by 5 bases and J by 2 bases, with 12 bases left in between. Here the CDR3 reads CSAWRRHQETQYF. The CDR3 DNA sequence: TGCAGTGCTTGGCGGAGACATCAAGAGACCCAGTACTTC.

The chain has TRBV25-1 and TRBJ2-1, with TRBD1 matching over 9 bases. The CDR3 runs 15 residues. Per germline, CDR1 MGHDK and CDR2 SYGVNS. V gave up 1 base and J gave up 6 bases; unmatched junction bases: 4. The CDR3 reads CASSESWGQGNEQFF. Written as DNA, the CDR3 is TGTGCCAGCAGTGAATCTTGGGGACAGGGCAATGAGCAGTTCTTC.

This clonotype showed up just a few times. The chain carries TRBV2 and TRBJ2-1; 13 bases line up with TRBD2. V shed 8 bases, J shed 3 bases, and the junction held 4 bases outside the gene matches. The CDR3 is made up of 15 amino acids. Germline V CDR1 and CDR2: SNHLY, FYNNEI. CDR3 DNA sequence: TGTGCCAGCGCGAGGACTAGCGGGGGCTACAATGAGCAGTTCTTC. It yields the protein CASARTSGGYNEQFF.

Remarks on this clonotype: The junction does not match germline at one end; this may be a read error. V is TRBV7-2 and J is TRBJ2-2, with 9 bases that match TRBD2. The CDR3 totals 15 residues. The V gene's germline CDR1 is SGHTA and CDR2 FQGNSA. The CDR3 DNA follows: TGTGCCAGCAGCCCTGTAGCGGGAGCCACCGGGGAGCTGTATTTT. Residues: CASSPVAGATGELYF.

In the case of this clonotype: One junction end does not reproduce the germline sequence, and a read error may be involved. The rearrangement links TRBV5-4 to TRBJ2-3, with D tentatively TRBD2 (5 bases). The CDR3 has 13 amino acids. CDR1 is SGHNT and CDR2 is YYREEE in the germline V gene (reference sequence). The CDR3 sequence: CASSPGITATQYF. CDR3 nucleotide sequence: TGTGCCAGCAGCCCCGGGATCACAGCTACGCAGTATTTT.

The table lists this clonotype with many counts. The chain combines TRBV28 with TRBJ1-3, with D unclear. The V gene lost 3 bases and the J gene lost 0 bases, with 15 bases spanning the gap. CDR1 is MDHEN and CDR2 is SYDVKM in the germline V gene. CDR3 length equals 17 residues. The DNA of the CDR3 is TGTGCCAGCAGTTTGGGCCAACAGCGTCTCTCTGGAAACACCATATATTTT. Amino acid sequence: CASSLGQQRLSGNTIYF. Looking up the rest from reference TRBV28 and TRBJ1-3 gives the full variable domain: DVKVTQSSRYLVKRTGEKVFLECVQDMDHENMFWYRQDPGLGLRLIYFSYDVKMKEKGDIPEGYSVSREKKERFSLILESASTNQTSMYLCASSLGQQRLSGNTIYFGEGSWLTVV.

The table lists this clonotype with a few counts. This chain connects TRBV5-1 to TRBJ2-5; D might be TRBD1 (5 bases). The V gene lost 3 bases and the J gene lost 0 bases, with 12 bases spanning the gap. Germline-derived CDR1 and CDR2 are SGHRS and YFSETQ. The CDR3 length is 15 residues. CDR3 bases: TGCGCCAGCAGCTGGTCAGGGTCTTACCAAGAGACCCAGTACTTC. Its protein product is CASSWSGSYQETQYF.

J is TRBJ2-7 and V is TRBV20-1; no clear D. Germline CDR1 and CDR2: DFQATT and SNEGSKA (reference sequence). V gave up 5 bases and J gave up 5 bases, with 10 bases separating them. The CDR3 runs to 11 residues. The CDR3 spells CSAPRGHEQYF. For the CDR3, the DNA is TGCAGTGCTCCCCGTGGGCACGAGCAGTACTTC.

This clonotype was observed many times. The chain recombines TRBV5-1 with TRBJ2-5; no reliable D call. Trimming removed 2 bases at V and 5 bases at J, with 10 bases between. Germline V gene lookup returns CDR1 SGHRS and CDR2 YFSETQ. This CDR3 has 13 residues. CDR3 bases: TGCGCCAGCAGCTTTGTGTTGGCTGAGACCCAGTACTTC. Protein: CASSFVLAETQYF.

This rearrangement joins TRBV7-2 to TRBJ1-3, with D unresolved. Per germline, CDR1 SGHTA and CDR2 FQGNSA. Trimming took off 0 bases at V and 2 bases at J, with 8 bases between the two ends. This CDR3 has 15 amino acids. The CDR3 reads CASSLASAAGNTIYF. The CDR3, as DNA: TGTGCCAGCAGCTTAGCGTCGGCAGCTGGAAACACCATATATTTT.

This clonotype occurred many times. The chain is built from TRBV11-2 and TRBJ1-6; maybe TRBD1 (5 bases). Germline V gene lookup returns CDR1 SGHAT and CDR2 FQNNGV. The CDR3 sequence is 13 residues long. The V gene lost 6 bases and the J gene lost 10 bases, with 13 bases spanning the gap. The CDR3 nucleotides are TGTGCCAGCAGTCAGGGTCCGGGCTCACCCCTCCACTTT. It encodes CASSQGPGSPLHF. The full variable domain, its missing parts supplied by reference TRBV11-2 and TRBJ1-6, is EAGVAQSPRYKIIEKRQSVAFWCNPISGHATLYWYQQILGQGPKLLIQFQNNGVVDDSQLPKDRFSAERLKGVDSTLKIQPAKLEDSAVYLCASSQGPGSPLHFGNGTRLTVT.

The chain links TRBV11-1 to TRBJ1-4; D uncertain. Germline CDR1 SGHAT, CDR2 FQDESV (reference sequence). Trimming left V 2 bases short and J 4 bases short, with 20 bases between. This CDR3 is built from 18 residues. The chain's CDR3 is CASSLPFAPLGGNEKLFF. Here the CDR3 DNA reads TGTGCCAGCAGCTTACCTTTCGCCCCTCTCGGTGGTAATGAAAAACTGTTTTTT.

This clonotype appeared a few times. This rearrangement joins TRBV3-1 to TRBJ1-2, with D tentatively TRBD1 (5 bases). Trimming removed 2 bases from V and 3 bases from J, with 13 bases in between. Germline V CDR1 and CDR2: LGHDT, YNNKEL (reference sequence). There are 15 residues in the CDR3. CDR3: CASSQLGGRDYGYTF. The CDR3 nucleotides are TGTGCCAGCAGCCAATTAGGAGGCAGGGACTATGGCTACACCTTC.